This T cell receptor (beta chain) emerged from a study of T cell responses to AZD1222 COVID-19 vaccine. Study conclusions and caveats: Sampling that yielded the repertoires occurred only after the peak T cell response. At baseline, seropositivity was found in only 6 or 7 AZD1222 recipients. Mostly white British, mostly female donors; authors suggested clonal diversity may be underestimated.

TCRdb's table, derived via immunoSEQ multiplex PCR, lists solely in-frame clones and lacks some. The sample gives 110,000 or so clones, approximately 85% of which show up once; about 13% is in the top ten. Points on this clone: Its antigen is not identified.

The source was peripheral blood, collected on day 0 of MenACWY control vaccination. The TCR originated in an adult in good health.

CDR3 DNA sequence: TGCGCCAGCAGCCAAGATCGGATTGGTCACAATGAGCAGTTCTTC. This encodes CASSQDRIGHNEQFF. The rearrangement joins TRBV4-3 to TRBJ2-1; D not certain. Germline loops: CDR1 LGHNA, CDR2 YSLEER. V was pared by 0 bases and J by 5 bases, with 11 bases between. The CDR3 consists of 15 residues.